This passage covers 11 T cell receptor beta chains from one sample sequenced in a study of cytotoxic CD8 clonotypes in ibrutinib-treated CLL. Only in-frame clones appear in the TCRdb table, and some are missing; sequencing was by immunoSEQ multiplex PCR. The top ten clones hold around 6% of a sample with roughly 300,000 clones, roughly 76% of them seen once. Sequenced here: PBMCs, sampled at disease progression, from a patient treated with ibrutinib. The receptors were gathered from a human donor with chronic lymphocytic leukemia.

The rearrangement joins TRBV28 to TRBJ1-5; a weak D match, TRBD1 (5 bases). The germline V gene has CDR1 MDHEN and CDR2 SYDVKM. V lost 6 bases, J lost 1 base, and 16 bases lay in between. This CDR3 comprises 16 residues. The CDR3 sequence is CASRTTSDRSNQPQHF. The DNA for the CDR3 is TGTGCCAGCAGGACCACCAGCGACAGAAGCAATCAGCCCCAGCATTTT.

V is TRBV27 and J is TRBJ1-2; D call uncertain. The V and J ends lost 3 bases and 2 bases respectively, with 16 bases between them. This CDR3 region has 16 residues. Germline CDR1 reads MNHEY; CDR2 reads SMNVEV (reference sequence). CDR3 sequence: CASSLSGPDTNYGYTF. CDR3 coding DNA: TGTGCCAGCAGTTTGTCTGGCCCAGATACGAACTATGGCTACACCTTC.

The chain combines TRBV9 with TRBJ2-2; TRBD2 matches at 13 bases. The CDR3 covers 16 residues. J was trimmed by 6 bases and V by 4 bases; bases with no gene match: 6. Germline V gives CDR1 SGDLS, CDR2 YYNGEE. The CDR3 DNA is TGTGCCAGCAGCAACCCCGGGACTAGCGGGGCCGGGGAGCTGTTTTTT. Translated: CASSNPGTSGAGELFF.

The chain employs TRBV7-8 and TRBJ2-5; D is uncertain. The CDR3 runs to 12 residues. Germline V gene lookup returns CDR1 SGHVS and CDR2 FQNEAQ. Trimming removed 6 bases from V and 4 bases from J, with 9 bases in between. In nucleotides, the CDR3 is TGTGCCAGCAGACGGAACGCAGAGACCCAGTACTTC. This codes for CASRRNAETQYF.

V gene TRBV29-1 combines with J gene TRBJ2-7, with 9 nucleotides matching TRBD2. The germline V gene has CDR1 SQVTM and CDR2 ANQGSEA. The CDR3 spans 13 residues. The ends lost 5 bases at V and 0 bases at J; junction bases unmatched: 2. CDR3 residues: CSVRTSVSYEQYF. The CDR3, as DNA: TGCAGCGTTCGGACTAGCGTCTCCTACGAGCAGTACTTC.

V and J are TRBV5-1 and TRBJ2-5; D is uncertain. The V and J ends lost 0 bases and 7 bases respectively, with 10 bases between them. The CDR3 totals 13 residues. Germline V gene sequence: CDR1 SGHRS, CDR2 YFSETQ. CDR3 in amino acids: CASSLEEIGTQYF. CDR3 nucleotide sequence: TGCGCCAGCAGCTTGGAGGAGATTGGGACCCAGTACTTC. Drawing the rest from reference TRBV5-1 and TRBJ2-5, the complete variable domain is KAGVTQTPRYLIKTRGQQVTLSCSPISGHRSVSWYQQTPGQGLQFLFEYFSETQRNKGNFPGRFSGRQFSNSRSEMNVSTLELGDSALYLCASSLEEIGTQYFGPGTRLLVL.

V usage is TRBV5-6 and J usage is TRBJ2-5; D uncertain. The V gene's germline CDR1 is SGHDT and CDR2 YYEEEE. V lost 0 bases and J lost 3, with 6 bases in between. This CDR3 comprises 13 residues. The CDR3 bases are TGTGCCAGCAGCTTGGATGCAAAAGAGACCCAGTACTTC. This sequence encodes CASSLDAKETQYF.

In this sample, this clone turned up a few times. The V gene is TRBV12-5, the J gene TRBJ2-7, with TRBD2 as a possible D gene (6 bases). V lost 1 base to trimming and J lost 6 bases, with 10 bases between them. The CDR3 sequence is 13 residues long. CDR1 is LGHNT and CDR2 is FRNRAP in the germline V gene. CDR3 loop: CASGLESGFEQYF. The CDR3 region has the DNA TGTGCTAGTGGTTTGGAAAGCGGGTTCGAGCAGTACTTC.

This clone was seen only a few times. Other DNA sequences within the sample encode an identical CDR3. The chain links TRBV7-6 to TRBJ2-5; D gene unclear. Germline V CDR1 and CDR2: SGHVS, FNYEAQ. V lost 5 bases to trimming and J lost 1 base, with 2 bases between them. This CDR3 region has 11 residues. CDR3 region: CASSLQETQYF. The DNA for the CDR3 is TGTGCCAGCAGCCTCCAAGAGACCCAGTACTTC. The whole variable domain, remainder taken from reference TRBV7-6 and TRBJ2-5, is GAGVSQSPRYKVTKRGQDVALRCDPISGHVSLYWYRQALGQGPEFLTYFNYEAQQDKSGLPNDRFSAERPEGSISTLTIQRTEQRDSAMYRCASSLQETQYFGPGTRLLVL.

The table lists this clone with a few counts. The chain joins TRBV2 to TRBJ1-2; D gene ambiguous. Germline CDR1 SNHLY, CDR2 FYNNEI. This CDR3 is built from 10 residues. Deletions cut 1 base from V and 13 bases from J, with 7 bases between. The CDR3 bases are TGTGCCAGCAGTGAAGACCTTCCCACCTTC. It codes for CASSEDLPTF.

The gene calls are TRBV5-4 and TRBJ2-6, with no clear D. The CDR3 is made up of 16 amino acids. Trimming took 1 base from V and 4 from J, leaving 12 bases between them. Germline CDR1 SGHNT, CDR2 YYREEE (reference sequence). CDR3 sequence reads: CASSLLVITGANVLTF. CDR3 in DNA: TGTGCCAGCAGCTTGCTGGTAATTACCGGGGCCAACGTCCTGACTTTC.